These T cell receptor beta chains were read from a single sample in a study of blood T cell repertoires in COVID-19. The repertoire was sequenced with immunoSEQ multiplex PCR; TCRdb's copy has only in-frame clones and lacks some. The table records 25,000 to 35,000 clones, roughly nine tenths of them present only once. Sequencing was carried out using peripheral blood. These receptors all stem from a human donor with active COVID-19. The donor label of this sample is uncertain. Both conserved end residues are part of each CDR3.

j_call	v_call	cdr3_aa
TRBJ2-3	TRBV5-8	CASSSEGVLTDTQYF
TRBJ2-7	TRBV27	CASSLEGRPSSYEQYF
TRBJ1-6	TRBV10-3	CAIRGDALGGSPLHF
TRBJ1-2	TRBV27	CASSLWQGAHGYTF
TRBJ2-2	TRBV6-5	CASSNLRESTGELFF
TRBJ1-2	TRBV9	CASSVGDSGGAEGYTF
TRBJ2-1	TRBV11-3	CASSLTGNEQFF
TRBJ2-2	TRBV9	CASSRGQGETGELFF
TRBJ2-3	TRBV7-9	CASSSGTGVGDTQYF
TRBJ2-1	TRBV5-1	CASSLVPNNEQFF
TRBJ2-1	TRBV10-1	CASSPSGGAGEQFF
TRBJ2-3	TRBV28	CASSSPWARASTDTQYF
TRBJ1-1	TRBV5-1	CASSPVGVTEAFF
TRBJ2-7	TRBV5-6	CASTTGLSTRQYF
TRBJ2-5	TRBV27	CASSQKQGVQETQYF
TRBJ2-1	TRBV24-1	CATSEADRDYNEQFF
TRBJ2-1	TRBV20-1	CSARGLAGDNDEQFF
TRBJ2-3	TRBV3-1/TRBV3-2	CASSQVPRGPDTQYF
TRBJ1-2	TRBV19	CASGGLINYGYTF
TRBJ2-5	TRBV6-2/TRBV6-3	CASSFFRGGMAQYF
TRBJ2-3	TRBV7-3	CASSAPGITDTQYF
TRBJ2-2	TRBV6-5	CASSPLAFKAGELFF
TRBJ2-7	TRBV19	CASSAASSEAGEQYF
TRBJ1-5	TRBV11-2	CASSLGTGGNQPQHF
TRBJ2-7	TRBV5-4	CASSGSPGTAFYEQYF
TRBJ2-5	TRBV28	CASRKTGLGGQYF
TRBJ1-3	TRBV4-1	CASSQTQYSGNTIYF
TRBJ1-5	TRBV5-1	CASSPGTGSQPQHF
TRBJ1-5	TRBV30	CAWSGSASNQPQHF
TRBJ1-5	TRBV20-1	CSASSGGALNQPQHF
TRBJ2-3	TRBV11-3	CASSSRGDTQYF
TRBJ2-7	TRBV5-4	CASSLAAGDFSYEQYF
TRBJ1-6	TRBV6-6	CASSLLGTQMPLHF
TRBJ2-2	TRBV4-1	CASSQTGTSFGELFF
TRBJ2-1	TRBV2	CASSERIGLIGQFF
TRBJ2-1	TRBV24-1	CATSDLPSGRAWSSYNEQFF
TRBJ1-2	TRBV5-1	CASSLVHSSDGYTF
TRBJ2-2	TRBV5-1	CASSSGTKSTGELFF
TRBJ2-5	TRBV6-4	CASIPSWREWSQETQYF
TRBJ2-1	TRBV19	CASHAPGGVYNEQFF
TRBJ2-5	TRBV10-1	CASSDGLQETQYF
TRBJ2-1	TRBV29-1	CSVDGLAGLGFLDEQFF
TRBJ1-1	TRBV19	CASIDRAGNTEAFF
TRBJ2-2	TRBV7-9	CASSLGLQGNTGELFF
TRBJ2-4	TRBV30	CAWSVGGPNIQYF
TRBJ1-1	TRBV5-1	CASSLQGLSSVNTEAFF